This T cell receptor beta chain was captured by sequencing in a study of cytomegalovirus exposure and HLA in healthy donors. The CDR3 extends over 15 amino acids. Unmatched junction bases numbered 3, after V lost 5 bases and J lost 3 bases. CDR1 and CDR2 (germline): SSHAT, FNYEAQ (reference sequence). Produced via immunoSEQ multiplex PCR; TCRdb's table is partial and in-frame only. The sample carries about 75,000 clones, around four fifths recorded once. A word on this clone: Antigen specificity is unknown.

Study-level points and caveats: The classifier was said to identify cytomegalovirus status with high specificity and sensitivity. Specificity for CMV antigens was confirmed in vitro for a few of the CMV-associated chains.

The TCR sequence derives from a man under 40 in good health and CMV-seronegative. The sample was PBMCs. The rearrangement links TRBV7-7 to TRBJ2-1; 11 bases are shared with TRBD2. CDR3: CASSPGTSGYNEQFF. In DNA, the CDR3 is TGTGCCAGCAGCCCCGGGACTAGCGGCTACAATGAGCAGTTCTTC.